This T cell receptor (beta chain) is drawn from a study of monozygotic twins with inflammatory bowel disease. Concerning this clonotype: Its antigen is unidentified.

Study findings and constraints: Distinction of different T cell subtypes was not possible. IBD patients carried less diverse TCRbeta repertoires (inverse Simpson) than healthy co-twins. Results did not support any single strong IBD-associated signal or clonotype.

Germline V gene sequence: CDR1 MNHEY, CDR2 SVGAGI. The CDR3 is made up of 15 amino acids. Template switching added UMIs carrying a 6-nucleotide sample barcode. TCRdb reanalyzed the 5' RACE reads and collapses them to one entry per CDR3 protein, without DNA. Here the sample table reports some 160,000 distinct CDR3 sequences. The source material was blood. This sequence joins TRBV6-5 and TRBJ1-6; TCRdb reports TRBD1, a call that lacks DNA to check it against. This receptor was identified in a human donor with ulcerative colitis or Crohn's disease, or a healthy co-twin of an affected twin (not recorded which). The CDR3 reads CASSYQGTNNSPLHF.